A single T cell receptor beta chain is shown here with its context. Antigen: not known. CD8 cells classed as naive were CD45RO-negative and positively selected for CCR7, excluding terminally differentiated effector memory CD45RA+ cells. All participating donors were Caucasian adults from Nashville, Tennessee. The sample comes from a study of shared clonotypes between healthy human individuals. Study-level points and caveats: Estimated clonotype richness was generally higher in naive than memory subsets. Generation probabilities were higher for clonotypes shared across all four sorted-subset donors than for unshared ones.

Clones were sequenced by immunoSEQ multiplex PCR, and TCRdb holds only the in-frame ones, with some missing. This table holds over 2 million clones, about 94% found once. The origin of this receptor is a man younger than 30 in good health. Material: naive CD8+ T cells sorted from blood.

Here the CDR3 reads CASSLSPDPATGEQFF. The CDR3 nucleotides read TGTGCCAGCAGCTTATCCCCGGACCCCGCCACGGGTGAGCAGTTCTTC. V usage is TRBV7-9 and J usage is TRBJ2-1; D gene uncertain. The CDR3 extends over 16 amino acids. Germline V gene sequence: CDR1 SEHNR, CDR2 FQNEAQ (reference sequence). Trimming removed 2 bases from V and 9 bases from J, with 20 bases in between.